This section outlines one T cell receptor (beta chain) sequence together with its context. Authors' methods: Nucleated cell counts were estimated from reference gene primer amplification. Using immunoSEQ multiplex PCR, the repertoire was profiled, and TCRdb retains in-frame clones only, with some absent. V, J and clone size derive from that table, while D and trimming were established from the DNA sequence. Seen here are roughly 90,000 clones, around three quarters observed once, and the top ten hold approximately 10%. The germline gives CDR1 LNHDA, CDR2 SQIVND (reference sequence). Losses at the gene ends were 9 bases for V and 4 bases for J; bases not matched to a gene: 4. This CDR3 is 13 amino acids long. This entry belongs to a study of blood T cell repertoires in COVID-19. Overall study context: Sites across the United States, Italy and Spain contributed samples from acute and convalescent COVID-19. PBMCs, B-cell-depleted T cells, or T cells provided the cDNA or gDNA that made up the material.

The chain has TRBV19 and TRBJ1-4; 8 bases align to TRBD1. The source of this sequence is a woman between 65 and 79 years old with acute or convalescent COVID-19. The sample comprised peripheral blood. CDR3 nucleotide sequence: TGTGCCAGCACGGACAGGGTTAATGAAAAACTGTTTTTT. It codes for CASTDRVNEKLFF.